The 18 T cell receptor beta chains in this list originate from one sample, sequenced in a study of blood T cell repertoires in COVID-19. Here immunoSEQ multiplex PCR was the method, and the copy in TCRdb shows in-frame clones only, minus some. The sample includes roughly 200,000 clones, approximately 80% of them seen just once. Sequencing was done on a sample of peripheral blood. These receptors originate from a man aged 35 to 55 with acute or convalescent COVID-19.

CDR3 in DNA: TGTGCCAGCAGTGTCGGGACTAGCGTATACAATGAGCAGTTCTTC. Encoded protein: CASSVGTSVYNEQFF. The chain employs TRBV27 and TRBJ2-1, with 10 positions matching TRBD2. The CDR3 sequence is 15 residues long. V was clipped by 5 bases and J by 4 bases; unmatched bases: 5. CDR1 and CDR2 (germline): MNHEY, SMNVEV (reference sequence).

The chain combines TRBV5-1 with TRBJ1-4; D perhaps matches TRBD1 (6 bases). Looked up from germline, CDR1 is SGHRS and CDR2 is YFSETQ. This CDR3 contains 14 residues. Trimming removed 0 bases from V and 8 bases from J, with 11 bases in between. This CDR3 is CASSLGEGGEKLFF. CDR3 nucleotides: TGCGCCAGCAGCTTGGGCGAAGGGGGAGAAAAACTGTTTTTT.

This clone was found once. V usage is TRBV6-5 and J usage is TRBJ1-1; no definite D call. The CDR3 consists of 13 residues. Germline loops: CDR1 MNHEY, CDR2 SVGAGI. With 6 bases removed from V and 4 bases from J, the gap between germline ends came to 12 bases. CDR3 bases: TGTGCCAGCAGCCCCGGAGTGGTCACTGAAGCTTTCTTT. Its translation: CASSPGVVTEAFF.

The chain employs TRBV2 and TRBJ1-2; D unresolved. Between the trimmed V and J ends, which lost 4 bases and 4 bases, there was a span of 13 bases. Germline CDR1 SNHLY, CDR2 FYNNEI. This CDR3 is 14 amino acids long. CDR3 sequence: CASSGGLRVYGYTF. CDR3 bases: TGTGCCAGCAGTGGTGGACTGCGGGTCTATGGCTACACCTTC.

CDR3 protein: CASSFVEGAEAFF. The CDR3, as DNA: TGTGCCAGCAGTTTTGTTGAGGGGGCTGAAGCTTTCTTT. The V call is TRBV27, the J call TRBJ1-1; possible D gene TRBD1, 6 bases. Trimming cost V 3 bases and J 6 bases, with 11 bases left between them. Looked up from germline, CDR1 is MNHEY and CDR2 is SMNVEV (reference sequence). The CDR3 runs 13 residues.

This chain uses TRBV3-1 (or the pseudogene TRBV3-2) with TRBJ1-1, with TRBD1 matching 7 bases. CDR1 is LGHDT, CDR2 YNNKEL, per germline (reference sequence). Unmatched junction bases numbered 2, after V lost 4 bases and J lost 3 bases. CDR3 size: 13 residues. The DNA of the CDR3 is TGTGCCAGCAGCCCAGACAGGGACACTGAAGCTTTCTTT. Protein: CASSPDRDTEAFF.

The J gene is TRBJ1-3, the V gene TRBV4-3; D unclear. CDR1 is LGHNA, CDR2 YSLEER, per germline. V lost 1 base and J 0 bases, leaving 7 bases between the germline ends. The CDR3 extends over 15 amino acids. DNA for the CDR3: TGCGCCAGCAGCCAAGGAGATTTCTCTGGAAACACCATATATTTT. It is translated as CASSQGDFSGNTIYF.

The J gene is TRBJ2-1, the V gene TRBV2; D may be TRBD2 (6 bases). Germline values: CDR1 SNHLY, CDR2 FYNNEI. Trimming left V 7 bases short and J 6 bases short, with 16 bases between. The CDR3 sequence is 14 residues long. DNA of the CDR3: TGTGCCAGCACGTCGAGCGGGTGGCGCAATGAGCAGTTCTTC. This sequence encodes CASTSSGWRNEQFF.

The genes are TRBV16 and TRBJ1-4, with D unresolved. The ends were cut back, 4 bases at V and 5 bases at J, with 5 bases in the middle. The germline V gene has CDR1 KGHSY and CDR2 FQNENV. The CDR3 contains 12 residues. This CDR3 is CASSPLNEKLFF. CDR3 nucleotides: TGTGCCAGCAGCCCTCTAAATGAAAAACTGTTTTTT.

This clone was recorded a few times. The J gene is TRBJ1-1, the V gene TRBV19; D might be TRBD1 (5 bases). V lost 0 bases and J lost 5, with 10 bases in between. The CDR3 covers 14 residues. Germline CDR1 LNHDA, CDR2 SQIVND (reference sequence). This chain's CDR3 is CASSIEAGRTEAFF. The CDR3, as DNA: TGTGCCAGTAGTATAGAGGCAGGGAGGACTGAAGCTTTCTTT. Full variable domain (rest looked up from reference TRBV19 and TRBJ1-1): DGGITQSPKYLFRKEGQNVTLSCEQNLNHDAMYWYRQDPGQGLRLIYYSQIVNDFQKGDIAEGYSVSREKKESFPLTVTSAQKNPTAFYLCASSIEAGRTEAFFGQGTRLTVV.

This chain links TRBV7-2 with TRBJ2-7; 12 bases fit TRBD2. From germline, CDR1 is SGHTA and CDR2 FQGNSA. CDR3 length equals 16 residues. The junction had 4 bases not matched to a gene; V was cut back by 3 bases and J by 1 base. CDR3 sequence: CASSLVTSGRSYEQYF. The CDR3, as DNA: TGTGCCAGCAGCTTGGTGACTAGCGGGAGATCCTACGAGCAGTACTTC.

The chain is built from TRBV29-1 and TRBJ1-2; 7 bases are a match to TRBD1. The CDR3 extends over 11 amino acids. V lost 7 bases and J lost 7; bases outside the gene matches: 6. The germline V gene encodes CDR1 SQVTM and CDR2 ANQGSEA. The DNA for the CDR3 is TGCAGCGAAGGACAGGAGACTGGCTACACCTTC. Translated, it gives CSEGQETGYTF.

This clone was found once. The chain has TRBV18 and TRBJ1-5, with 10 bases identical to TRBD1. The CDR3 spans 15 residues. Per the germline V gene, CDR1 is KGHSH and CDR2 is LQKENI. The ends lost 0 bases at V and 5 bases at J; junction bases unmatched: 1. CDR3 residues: CASSPPGTGDQPQHF. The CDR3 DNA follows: TGTGCCAGCTCACCACCCGGGACAGGGGATCAGCCCCAGCATTTT.

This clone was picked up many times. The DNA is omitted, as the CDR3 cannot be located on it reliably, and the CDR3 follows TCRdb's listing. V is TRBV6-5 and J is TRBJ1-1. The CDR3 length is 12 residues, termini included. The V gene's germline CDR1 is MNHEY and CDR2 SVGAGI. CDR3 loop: CASESWGGGSFF.

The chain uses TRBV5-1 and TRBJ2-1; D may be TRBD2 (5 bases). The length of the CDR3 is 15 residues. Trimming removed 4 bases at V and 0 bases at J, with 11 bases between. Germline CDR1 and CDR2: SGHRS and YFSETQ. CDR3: CASSVGSLSYNEQFF. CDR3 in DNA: TGCGCCAGCAGCGTTGGGAGTCTCTCCTACAATGAGCAGTTCTTC.

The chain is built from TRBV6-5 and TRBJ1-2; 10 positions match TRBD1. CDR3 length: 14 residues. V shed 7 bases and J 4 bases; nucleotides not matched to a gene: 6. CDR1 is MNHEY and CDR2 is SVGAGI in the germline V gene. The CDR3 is CASIRDRGGYGYTF. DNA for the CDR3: TGTGCCAGCATCCGGGACAGGGGTGGCTATGGCTACACCTTC.

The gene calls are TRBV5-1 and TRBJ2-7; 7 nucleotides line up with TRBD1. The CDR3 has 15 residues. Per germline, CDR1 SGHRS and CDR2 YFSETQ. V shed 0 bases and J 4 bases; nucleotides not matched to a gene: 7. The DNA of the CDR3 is TGCGCCAGCAGCTTGGACAGGGGAAACTATTACGAGCAGTACTTC. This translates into CASSLDRGNYYEQYF.

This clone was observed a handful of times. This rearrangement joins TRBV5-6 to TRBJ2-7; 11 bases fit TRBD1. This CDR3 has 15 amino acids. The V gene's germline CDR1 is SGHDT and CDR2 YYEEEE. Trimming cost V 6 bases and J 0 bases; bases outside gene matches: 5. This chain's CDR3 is CASNGQGATSYEQYF. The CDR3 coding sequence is TGTGCCAGCAACGGACAGGGGGCCACCTCCTACGAGCAGTACTTC.